This is a list of T cell receptor beta chains from one sample in a study of blood T cell repertoires in COVID-19. TCRdb's copy holds only in-frame clones and misses some; the assay was immunoSEQ multiplex PCR. There are approximately 41,000 clones in the sample; approximately 90% occur only once, and nearly 5% lies in the top ten. Sequenced sample: peripheral blood. The source of these receptors is a human donor in a cohort sampled during active COVID-19. CDR3s include the opening cysteine and the closing phenylalanine or tryptophan. A D gene is named only where the DNA matches it firmly. Rows give clone size only sometimes, using once, few, many, or a class for an expanded clone.

size,D,V,J,DNA,CDR3
-,-,TRBV7-8,TRBJ1-5,TGTGCCAGCAGCTCCCACGGGTCCAGGGTAAGGGATTTT,CASSSHGSRVRDF
-,TRBD1,TRBV3-1/TRBV3-2,TRBJ1-2,TGTGCCAGCAGCCCCCTGTATATCGACAGGGGTGTTGGCTACACCTTC,CASSPLYIDRGVGYTF
few,TRBD1,TRBV20-1,TRBJ2-1,TGCAGTGCTAGCCGGGACAGGGCTCAGTTCTTC,CSASRDRAQFF
-,-,TRBV3-1/TRBV3-2,TRBJ1-4,TGTGCCAGCAGCCAAGATCTAAGTGGGGGGAATGAAAAACTGTTTTTT,CASSQDLSGGNEKLFF
-,-,TRBV5-4,TRBJ2-7,TGTGCCAGCAGCTTACGAAGAACAGGTCCTTCCTACGAGCAGTACTTC,CASSLRRTGPSYEQYF
-,TRBD1,TRBV2,TRBJ2-1,TGTGCCAGCAGTGAATTGGACAGGGGAGGGAATGAGCAGTTCTTC,CASSELDRGGNEQFF
-,TRBD1,TRBV19,TRBJ2-5,TGTGCCACCAGAAACCCGGGACAGGGGGCGGAAGAGACCCAGTACTTC,CATRNPGQGAEETQYF
-,-,TRBV12-3/TRBV12-4,TRBJ2-7,TGTGCCAGCACCTTCGGGGGCGAGCAGTACTTC,CASTFGGEQYF
-,-,TRBV5-1,TRBJ1-4,TGCGCCAGCAGCCTCGGGGGATCTAATGAAAAACTGTTTTTT,CASSLGGSNEKLFF
-,TRBD2,TRBV11-3,TRBJ2-1,TGTGCCAGCAGCATGACTAGCGGGACTTTTTTGGATGAGCAGTTCTTC,CASSMTSGTFLDEQFF
-,-,TRBV29-1,TRBJ2-7,TGCAGCGTTGCAGTTGGGCAGGCGAACTTATACGAGCAGTACTTC,CSVAVGQANLYEQYF
-,TRBD1,TRBV29-1,TRBJ1-1,TGCAGCGGACACAACCGACAGGGCGGCAACACTGAAGCTTTCTTT,CSGHNRQGGNTEAFF
-,-,TRBV6-4,TRBJ2-1,TGTGCCAGCAGTGACTCGATATCCTGGACACCATACAATGAGCAGTTCTTC,CASSDSISWTPYNEQFF
-,TRBD2,TRBV5-1,TRBJ2-1,TGCGCCAGCAGCTTGGTAACTAGCGGGCCCTACAATGAGCAGTTCTTC,CASSLVTSGPYNEQFF
-,-,TRBV30,TRBJ1-1,TGTGCCTGGACGTGGGGAGGCACTGAAGCTTTCTTT,CAWTWGGTEAFF
once,TRBD1,TRBV30,TRBJ1-4,TGTGCCTGGACCCCGGGACAGGATAATGAAAAACTGTTTTTT,CAWTPGQDNEKLFF
-,-,TRBV6-5,TRBJ2-7,TGTGCCAGCAGTAAGAGTAGAGGGTACGAGCAGTACTTC,CASSKSRGYEQYF
-,TRBD1,TRBV2,TRBJ2-7,TGTGCCAGCAGTGAAGCGGGACAGGCGGTCCTGAGTACCTACGAGCAGTACTTC,CASSEAGQAVLSTYEQYF
-,-,TRBV11-3,TRBJ2-7,TGTGCCAGCAGATTGCGCACCTCCTACGAGCAGTACTTC,CASRLRTSYEQYF
-,TRBD2,TRBV19,TRBJ2-7,TGTGCCACGTCTAGCGGGATGTACGAGCAGTACTTC,CATSSGMYEQYF
-,TRBD2,TRBV10-3,TRBJ2-1,TGTGCCATCAGGGTAGCGGGAGGGCCGGTAAATGAGCAGTTCTTC,CAIRVAGGPVNEQFF
-,-,TRBV12-3/TRBV12-4,TRBJ2-1,TGTGCCAGCAGTCGCCGGACTGGGGATGAGCAGTTCTTC,CASSRRTGDEQFF
-,TRBD2,TRBV9,TRBJ2-1,TGTGCCAGCAGCTCGGGGACTAGCTCCTACAATGAGCAGTTCTTC,CASSSGTSSYNEQFF